This TCR beta chain was documented in a study of T-cell reconstitution after alpha-beta-depleted transplantation in children. Study conclusions and caveats: The origin of alpha-beta T cells about two months after transplant was reportedly several hundred expanded graft clones. Newly produced T cells mostly accounted for T-cell counts and diversity one year post-transplant. After transplant, high TCRbeta diversity at day 60 in some patients arose from surviving recipient T cells and thymic progenitors.

Using unique molecular identifiers, the investigators prepared the TCRbeta library. TCRdb independently ran MiXCR on the PCR reads; one entry per CDR3 protein. The repertoire holds 90,000 to 130,000 distinct CDR3 sequences, with around 6.4% as singletons. The trim removed 1 base at V and 1 base at J, leaving 1 base unmatched. The germline V gene has CDR1 KGHSH and CDR2 LQKENI. This CDR3 is built from 15 residues. This clonotype appeared many times. What it recognizes is unknown. The sequences come from PBMCs, mostly from graft donor cells, collected 360 days after TCRalphabeta/CD19-depleted stem cell transplant. The chain links TRBV18 to TRBJ1-5; 7 nucleotides align to TRBD1. This clonotype was sampled from a male patient aged 2 to 10 who had a stem cell transplant for acute lymphoblastic leukemia, so the T cells may come from the graft donor. The CDR3 DNA reads TGTGCCAGCTCACCACTACAGGGGAGCAATCAGCCCCAGCATTTT. Translating it yields CASSPLQGSNQPQHF.